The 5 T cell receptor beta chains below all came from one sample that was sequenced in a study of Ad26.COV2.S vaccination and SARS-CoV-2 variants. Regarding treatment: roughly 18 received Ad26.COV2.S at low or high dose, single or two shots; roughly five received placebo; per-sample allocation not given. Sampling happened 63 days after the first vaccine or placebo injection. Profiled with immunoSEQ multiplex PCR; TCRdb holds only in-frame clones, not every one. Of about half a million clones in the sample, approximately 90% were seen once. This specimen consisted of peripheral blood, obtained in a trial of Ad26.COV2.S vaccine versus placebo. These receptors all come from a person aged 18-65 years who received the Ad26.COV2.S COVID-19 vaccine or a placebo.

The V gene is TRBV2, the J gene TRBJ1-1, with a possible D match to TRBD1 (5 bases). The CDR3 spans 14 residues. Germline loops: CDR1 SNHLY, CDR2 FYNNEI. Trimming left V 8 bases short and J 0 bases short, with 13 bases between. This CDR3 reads CASQALTVNTEAFF. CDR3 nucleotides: TGTGCCAGCCAAGCGTTGACAGTGAACACTGAAGCTTTCTTT.

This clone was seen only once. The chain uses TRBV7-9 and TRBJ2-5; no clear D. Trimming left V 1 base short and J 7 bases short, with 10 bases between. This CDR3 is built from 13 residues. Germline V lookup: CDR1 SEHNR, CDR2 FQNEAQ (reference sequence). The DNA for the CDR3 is TGTGCCAGCAGCTTAGATACATCTGGGACCCAGTACTTC. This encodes CASSLDTSGTQYF.

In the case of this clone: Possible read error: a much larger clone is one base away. CDR3 sequence: CASSPRDSGANVLTF. The DNA for the CDR3 is TGTGCCAGCAGTCCCCGGGACTCTGGGGCCAACGTCCTGACTTTC. This chain connects TRBV27 to TRBJ2-6, with D perhaps TRBD2 (5 bases). There are 15 residues in the CDR3. Germline assignment: CDR1 MNHEY and CDR2 SMNVEV (reference sequence). V shed 5 bases and J shed 0 bases, with 8 bases lying between them.

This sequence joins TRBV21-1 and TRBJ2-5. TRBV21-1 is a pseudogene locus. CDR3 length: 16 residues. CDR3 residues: CASSSTGPEEKETQYF. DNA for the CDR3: TGTGCCAGCAGCTCCACCGGGCCCGAAGAAAAAGAGACCCAGTACTTC.

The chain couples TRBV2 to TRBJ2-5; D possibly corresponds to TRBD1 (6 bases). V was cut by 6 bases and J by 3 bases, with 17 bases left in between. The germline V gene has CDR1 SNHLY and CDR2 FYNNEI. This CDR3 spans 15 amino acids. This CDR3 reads CASSDLQGREETQYF. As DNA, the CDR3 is TGTGCCAGCAGCGACCTCCAGGGGCGGGAAGAGACCCAGTACTTC.